Presented here are 20 T cell receptor beta chains from one specimen sequenced in a study of cytomegalovirus exposure and HLA in healthy donors. A multiplex PCR was run with 60 Vbeta primers and 13 Jbeta primers. Produced via immunoSEQ multiplex PCR; TCRdb's table is partial and in-frame only. This sample carries around 160,000 clones, about 77% of them seen once, and the ten largest clones take roughly 7%. The sample taken for sequencing was PBMCs. These receptors were collected from a male donor in good health and CMV-seropositive.

This clone has more than one count but fewer than ten. Additional DNA sequences in this sample encode the identical CDR3. The rearrangement uses TRBV2 and TRBJ2-3; D is perhaps TRBD2 (6 bases). The CDR3 runs 14 residues. The germline V gene has CDR1 SNHLY and CDR2 FYNNEI. V lost 3 bases and J 0 bases, leaving 7 bases between the germline ends. CDR3 region: CASSERGSTDTQYF. CDR3 in DNA: TGTGCCAGCAGTGAGCGGGGCAGCACAGATACGCAGTATTTT. The entire variable domain, with the rest obtained from reference TRBV2 and TRBJ2-3, is as follows: EPEVTQTPSHQVTQMGQEVILRCVPISNHLYFYWYRQILGQKVEFLVSFYNNEISEKSEIFDDQFSVERPDGSNFTLKIRSTKLEDSAMYFCASSERGSTDTQYFGPGTRLTVL.

The chain combines TRBV4-1 with TRBJ2-2; D gene ambiguous. CDR3 length: 15 residues. The V gene's germline CDR1 is MGHRA and CDR2 YSYEKL. Trimming removed 0 bases at V and 4 bases at J, with 9 bases between. The CDR3, as DNA: TGCGCCAGCAGCCAAGATCAGCGCGGCACCGGGGAGCTGTTTTTT. Protein sequence: CASSQDQRGTGELFF.

This chain links TRBV13 with TRBJ2-7; TRBD2 might be the D (5 bases). This CDR3 spans 13 amino acids. Trimming left V 2 bases short and J 5 bases short, with 10 bases between. Germline-derived CDR1 and CDR2 are PRHDT and FYEKMQ (reference sequence). This CDR3 reads CASSLPGFDEQYF. The CDR3, as DNA: TGTGCCAGCAGCTTACCGGGATTCGACGAGCAGTACTTC.

This clone was seen more than once but under ten times. J is TRBJ2-1 and V is TRBV27, with TRBD2 matching 8 bases. The CDR3 has 16 residues. Trimming cost V 5 bases and J 3 bases; bases outside gene matches: 9. The germline V gene encodes CDR1 MNHEY and CDR2 SMNVEV (reference sequence). In nucleotides, the CDR3 is TGTGCCAGCAGTCTAAAACCTAGCGGGTACTACAATGAGCAGTTCTTC. This codes for CASSLKPSGYYNEQFF.

J is TRBJ1-2 and V is TRBV30, with D perhaps matching TRBD1 (5 bases). Germline V CDR1 and CDR2: GTSNPN, SVGIG (reference sequence). This CDR3 has 14 residues. Trimming pared 3 bases from V and 0 bases from J, leaving 11 bases between. CDR3 DNA: TGTGCCTGGAGAAGACAGAGAGCTAACTATGGCTACACCTTC. Its protein product is CAWRRQRANYGYTF.

V gene TRBV4-1 combines with J gene TRBJ1-3; D is ambiguous. V gave up 1 base and J gave up 4 bases, with 11 bases separating them. This CDR3 has 15 amino acids. Germline V gene lookup returns CDR1 MGHRA and CDR2 YSYEKL. DNA for the CDR3: TGCGCCAGCAGCCAAGGACATACTTGGGGAAACACCATATATTTT. Its protein product is CASSQGHTWGNTIYF.

A word on this clone: The germline gene is not matched at one end of the junction; a read error may be the cause. This rearrangement joins TRBV6-5 to TRBJ2-1; TRBD1 matches at 10 bases. Germline loops: CDR1 MNHEY, CDR2 SVGAGI. The CDR3 is 16 residues long. The DNA for the CDR3 is TGTGCCGGCAGTTCTTCCGGGACAGGGGACGATAAGGAGCAGTTCTTC. Protein sequence: CAGSSSGTGDDKEQFF.

This rearrangement joins TRBV6-1 to TRBJ1-5, with 8 bases matching TRBD1. The J segment lost 4 bases and the V segment lost 8 bases, leaving 1 base of the junction unmatched. Germline V CDR1 and CDR2: MNHNS, SASEGT. The CDR3 has 12 residues. The CDR3 sequence: CASGTGNQPQHF. CDR3 nucleotides: TGTGCCAGCGGGACAGGTAATCAGCCCCAGCATTTT.

The rearrangement joins TRBV9 to TRBJ2-2; D gene unclear. The V end lost 0 bases, the J end lost 5 bases, and 8 bases lay between the germline ends. CDR1 and CDR2 from the germline V gene are SGDLS and YYNGEE. The CDR3 extends over 14 amino acids. The CDR3 DNA follows: TGTGCCAGCAGCGTAGTTAGTTTAACCGGGGAGCTGTTTTTT. It specifies CASSVVSLTGELFF.

This clone showed up just a few times. The chain couples TRBV4-1 to TRBJ1-1, with D possibly matching TRBD1 (6 bases). The germline V gene has CDR1 MGHRA and CDR2 YSYEKL. Trimming pared 4 bases from V and 1 base from J, leaving 13 bases between. CDR3 length: 15 amino acids. The CDR3 spells CASSPSQGANTEAFF. The CDR3 nucleotides read TGCGCCAGCAGCCCATCACAGGGCGCGAACACTGAAGCTTTCTTT.

The rearrangement links TRBV29-1 to TRBJ2-1, with TRBD2 as a possible D gene (5 bases). V dropped 4 bases and J dropped 2 bases, with 15 bases sitting between them. This CDR3 comprises 15 residues. Per the germline V gene, CDR1 is SQVTM and CDR2 is ANQGSEA. In DNA form, the CDR3 reads TGCAGCGTTGTCCGGAGGAGACCGGCCTACAATGAGCAGTTCTTC. Amino acids: CSVVRRRPAYNEQFF.

This chain links TRBV5-3 with TRBJ2-1; the D gene is possibly TRBD2 (7 bases). TRBV5-3 is an open reading frame, and its role is uncertain. V lost 10 bases and J lost 5, with 22 bases in between. This CDR3 region has 15 residues. CDR3 in amino acids: CASLLGGGAHNEQFF. The CDR3 bases are TGTGCCTCGCTCCTGGGGGGGGGCGCGCACAATGAGCAGTTCTTC.

The rearrangement uses TRBV2 and TRBJ2-5; 10 bases align to TRBD1. The CDR3 has 15 residues. The V segment lost 6 bases and the J segment 1 base; nucleotides outside the gene matches: 5. Germline lookup yields CDR1 SNHLY and CDR2 FYNNEI. CDR3 protein: CASRRTGGPQETQYF. For the CDR3, the DNA is TGTGCCAGCAGGAGGACAGGGGGACCCCAAGAGACCCAGTACTTC.

This clone has a handful of counts. The genes are TRBV6-4 and TRBJ1-2; 8 bases match TRBD1. From germline, CDR1 is MRHNA and CDR2 SNTAGT. Trimming cost V 6 bases and J 5 bases; bases outside gene matches: 5. The CDR3 spans 13 residues. The CDR3 spells CASREDRVYGYTF. The CDR3 nucleotides read TGTGCCAGCAGGGAGGACAGGGTATATGGCTACACCTTC.

The J gene is TRBJ1-3, the V gene TRBV7-6; TRBD1 matches 8 bases. Germline V gene lookup returns CDR1 SGHVS and CDR2 FNYEAQ. The length of the CDR3 is 16 residues. Trimming took 7 bases from V and 0 from J; bases not matched to a gene: 8. CDR3 bases: TGTGCCAGCACCACAGGGGGGCCCAACTCTGGAAACACCATATATTTT. Protein: CASTTGGPNSGNTIYF.

This clone was observed a single time. This rearrangement joins TRBV10-2 to TRBJ1-2; D gene uncertain. The germline V gene encodes CDR1 WSHSY and CDR2 SAAADI. This CDR3 comprises 12 residues. V was cut by 7 bases and J by 10 bases, with 16 bases left in between. The CDR3 DNA is TGCGCCAGCACCTTGAGGATTGGTGACTACACCTTC. Residues: CASTLRIGDYTF.

V is TRBV12-5 and J is TRBJ2-2; TRBD1 is a possible D gene (6 bases). The CDR3 length is 14 residues. In germline, CDR1 is LGHNT, CDR2 FRNRAP. V was pared by 6 bases and J by 1 base, with 9 bases between. DNA of the CDR3: TGTGCTAGTGGCCAGGGACAGAACACCGGGGAGCTGTTTTTT. The encoded protein is CASGQGQNTGELFF.

The chain is built from TRBV9 and TRBJ2-2, with unresolved D. V lost 5 bases, J lost 3 bases, and 5 bases lay in between. Germline V lookup: CDR1 SGDLS, CDR2 YYNGEE. The CDR3 length is 12 residues. CDR3 sequence: CASSPDTGELFF. The CDR3 coding sequence is TGTGCCAGCAGTCCGGACACCGGGGAGCTGTTTTTT. The variable domain in full, completed from reference TRBV9 and TRBJ2-2, reads DSGVTQTPKHLITATGQRVTLRCSPRSGDLSVYWYQQSLDQGLQFLIQYYNGEERAKGNILERFSAQQFPDLHSELNLSSLELGDSALYFCASSPDTGELFFGEGSRLTVL.

The V and J genes are TRBV6-1 and TRBJ2-7; 11 bases line up with TRBD1. This CDR3 has 14 residues. Germline values: CDR1 MNHNS, CDR2 SASEGT. With V trimmed by 6 bases and J by 2 bases, 3 bases remained unmatched. CDR3 coding DNA: TGTGCCAGCAGAGAGGGACAGGGGGCCTACGAGCAGTACTTC. Translated, it gives CASREGQGAYEQYF.

The rearrangement uses TRBV30 and TRBJ1-2, with D unclear. The germline V gene has CDR1 GTSNPN and CDR2 SVGIG (reference sequence). Trimming took off 5 bases at V and 8 bases at J, with 18 bases between the two ends. The length of the CDR3 is 13 residues. The CDR3 DNA reads as TGTGCCTGGGTCCGGGGATCGTACCTAGGCTACACCTTC. Its protein product is CAWVRGSYLGYTF.